These 3 T cell receptor beta chains share one sample of origin, sequenced in a study of CD8 T cells in Susac syndrome (dated 2019 in TCRdb). Libraries were made using the immunoSEQ multiplex PCR assay. RNA was extracted using the RNeasy kit, and about 0.45 to 1 ug of the RNA was reverse transcribed with random hexamers. TCRdb itself trimmed the public reads at Q25 with fastp, ran MiXCR and retained productive beta chains. Identical CDR3 protein sequences are pooled into one entry, listed with their most common genes and DNA. The sample has about 240,000 distinct CDR3 sequences on record, approximately 95% of them singletons. The ten largest make up about 0.095% of the sample. What was sequenced was CD4+ T cells from PBMCs. These receptors came from a human donor with Susac syndrome.

This chain connects TRBV20-1 to TRBJ2-1; 7 bases align to TRBD1. V lost 0 bases to trimming and J lost 0 bases; unmatched junction nucleotides: 2. CDR1 is DFQATT, CDR2 SNEGSKA, per germline (reference sequence). The length of the CDR3 is 15 residues. CDR3 sequence (DNA): TGCAGTGCTAGAGAGACAGGGAGCTCCTACAATGAGCAGTTCTTC. It codes for CSARETGSSYNEQFF.

The chain combines TRBV20-1 with TRBJ2-7, with 11 nucleotides matching TRBD2. After removal of 4 bases from V and 4 bases from J, the junction contained 6 bases not matched to a gene. Germline V gene sequence: CDR1 DFQATT, CDR2 SNEGSKA (reference sequence). The CDR3 has 14 amino acids. The CDR3 sequence is CSATSGTSGYEQYF. The CDR3, as DNA: TGCAGTGCTACGTCCGGGACTAGCGGTTACGAGCAGTACTTC.

The chain joins TRBV25-1 to TRBJ2-1; TRBD1 is a possible D gene (6 bases). Germline V gene data show CDR1 as MGHDK and CDR2 as SYGVNS. Trimming removed 5 bases at V and 3 bases at J, with 17 bases between. CDR3 length equals 16 residues. DNA of the CDR3: TGTGCCAGCAGTACTAGGCAGGGGCCTTACTACAATGAGCAGTTCTTC. Its translation is CASSTRQGPYYNEQFF. Full variable domain (rest looked up from reference TRBV25-1 and TRBJ2-1): EADIYQTPRYLVIGTGKKITLECSQTMGHDKMYWYQQDPGMELHLIHYSYGVNSTEKGDLSSESTVSRIRTEHFPLTLESARPSHTSQYLCASSTRQGPYYNEQFFGPGTRLTVL.